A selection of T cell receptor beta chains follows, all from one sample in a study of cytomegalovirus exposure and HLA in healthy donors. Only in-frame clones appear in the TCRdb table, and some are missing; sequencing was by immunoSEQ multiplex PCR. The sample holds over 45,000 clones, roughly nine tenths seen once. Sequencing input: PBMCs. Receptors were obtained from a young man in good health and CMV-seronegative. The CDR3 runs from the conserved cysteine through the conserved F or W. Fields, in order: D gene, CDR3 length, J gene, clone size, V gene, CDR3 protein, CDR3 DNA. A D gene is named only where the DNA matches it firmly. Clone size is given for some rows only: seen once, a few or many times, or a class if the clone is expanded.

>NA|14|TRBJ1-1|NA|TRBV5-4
CASSLDGGPAEAFF
TGTGCCAGCAGCTTGGACGGGGGACCCGCTGAAGCTTTCTTT
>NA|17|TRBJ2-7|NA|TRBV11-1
CASSSQAAGQLWSEQYF
TGTGCCAGCAGCTCCCAGGCCGCCGGACAACTCTGGAGCGAGCAGTACTTC
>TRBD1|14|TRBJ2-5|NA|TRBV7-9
CASSGQELQETQYF
TGTGCCAGCAGCGGACAGGAGCTCCAAGAGACCCAGTACTTC
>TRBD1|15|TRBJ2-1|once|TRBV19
CASRMTGGSFNEQFF
TGTGCCAGTAGAATGACAGGGGGTTCCTTCAATGAGCAGTTCTTC
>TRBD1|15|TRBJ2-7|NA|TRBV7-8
CASSLGVTGRPEQYF
TGTGCCAGCAGCTTAGGGGTGACAGGGCGCCCCGAGCAGTACTTC
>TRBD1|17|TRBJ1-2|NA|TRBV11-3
CASSLDLLEGQAQDYTF
TGTGCCAGCAGCTTAGATCTGTTGGAGGGACAGGCTCAGGACTACACCTTC
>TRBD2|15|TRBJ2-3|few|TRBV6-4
CASGASGSAPDTQYF
TGTGCCAGCGGAGCTAGCGGGAGTGCCCCAGATACGCAGTATTTT
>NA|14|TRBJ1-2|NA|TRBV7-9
CASSQTGVNYGYTF
TGTGCCAGCAGTCAGACAGGCGTAAACTATGGCTACACCTTC
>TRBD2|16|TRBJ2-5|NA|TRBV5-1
CASSLTSGSGGETQYF
TGCGCCAGCAGCTTGACTAGCGGGAGTGGAGGAGAGACCCAGTACTTC
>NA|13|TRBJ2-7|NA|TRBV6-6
CASRPGPSYEQYF
TGTGCCAGCCGTCCAGGGCCTTCCTACGAGCAGTACTTC
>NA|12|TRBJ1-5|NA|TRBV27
CASTTAGEPQHF
TGTGCCAGCACCACAGCGGGGGAGCCCCAGCATTTT
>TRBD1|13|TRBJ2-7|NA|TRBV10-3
CAINTQGGYEQYF
TGTGCCATCAATACACAGGGGGGTTACGAGCAGTACTTC
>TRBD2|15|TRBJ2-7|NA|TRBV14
CASSQTSGSSYEQYF
TGTGCCAGCAGCCAAACTAGCGGGAGCTCCTACGAGCAGTACTTC
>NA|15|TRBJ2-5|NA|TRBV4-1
CASKPTSIEFETQYF
TGCGCCAGCAAACCTACTAGCATTGAGTTCGAGACCCAGTACTTC
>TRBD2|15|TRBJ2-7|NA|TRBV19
CASRERAGEGYEQYF
TGTGCCAGTAGGGAACGGGCGGGAGAGGGGTACGAGCAGTACTTC
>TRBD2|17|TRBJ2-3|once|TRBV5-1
CASSLEGLAGVVDTQYF
TGCGCCAGCAGCTTGGAAGGACTAGCGGGAGTTGTGGATACGCAGTATTTT
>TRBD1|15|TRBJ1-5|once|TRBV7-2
CASSPRDRVNQPQHF
TGTGCCAGCAGCCCCCGGGACAGGGTCAATCAGCCCCAGCATTTT
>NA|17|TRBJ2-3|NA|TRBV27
CASSPRGAGRYTDTQYF
TGTGCCAGCAGTCCTCGGGGGGCGGGACGCTACACAGATACGCAGTATTTT
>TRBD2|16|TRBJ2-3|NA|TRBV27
CASSLSSSGSIDTQYF
TGTGCCAGCAGTTTATCGAGTAGCGGGAGTATAGATACGCAGTATTTT
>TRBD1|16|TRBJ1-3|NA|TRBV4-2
CASSHLGTGGRNTIYF
TGTGCCAGCAGCCACCTGGGAACAGGGGGCCGAAACACCATATATTTT
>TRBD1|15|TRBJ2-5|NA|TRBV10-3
CAIHAGTGGEETQYF
TGTGCCATCCATGCGGGGACAGGGGGTGAAGAGACCCAGTACTTC
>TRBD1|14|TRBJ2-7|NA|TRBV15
CATATGDRSYEQYF
TGTGCCACCGCGACAGGGGATAGGTCCTACGAGCAGTACTTC
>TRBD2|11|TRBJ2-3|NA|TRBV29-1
CRAGATDTQYF
TGCAGGGCGGGAGCCACAGATACGCAGTATTTT
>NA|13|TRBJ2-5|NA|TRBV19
CASSMADQETQYF
TGTGCCAGTAGTATGGCAGACCAAGAGACCCAGTACTTC